This is a list of T cell receptor beta chains from one sample in a study of CD8 T cells in ankylosing spondylitis. TCRdb passed the 5' RACE reads through MiXCR, listing each CDR3 protein once. Altogether 400,000 or so distinct CDR3 sequences are present, roughly 26% being singletons, with the ten largest covering 0.89%. The specimen was blood, either unsorted or a sorted T cell fraction (not recorded which). Receptor source: a male donor with ankylosing spondylitis. Both conserved end residues are part of each CDR3. Each record gives: D gene, J gene, V gene, clone size, CDR3 length, CDR3 DNA, CDR3 protein. The D gene is left open where the match is weak. Not every row has a clone size; where given, it reads once, few, many or a size class.

TRBD2 | TRBJ2-7 | TRBV20-1 | - | 15 | TGCAGTGCCCCCCTGTGGACTAGCGGGAGATCCGAGCAGTACTTC | CSAPLWTSGRSEQYF
- | TRBJ2-4 | TRBV3-1 | few | 15 | TGTGCCAGCAGCCAAAAGGGATCCGGGGTGAACATTCAGTACTTC | CASSQKGSGVNIQYF
TRBD2 | TRBJ2-1 | TRBV5-1 | few | 13 | TGCGCCACCTCGGGACTAGATTACAATGAGCAGTTCTTC | CATSGLDYNEQFF
TRBD1 | TRBJ1-4 | TRBV10-3 | few | 13 | TGTGCCATCAAGACCGGGACAGATGAAAAACTGTTTTTT | CAIKTGTDEKLFF
TRBD1 | TRBJ1-1 | TRBV6-1 | - | 14 | TGTGCCAGCAGGATGACAGGGGATTTTACTGAAGCTTTCTTT | CASRMTGDFTEAFF
TRBD1 | TRBJ2-7 | TRBV27 | few | 18 | TGTGCCAGCAAAAACGGGACAGGGAAAGTTTCGAGATACTACGAGCAGTACTTC | CASKNGTGKVSRYYEQYF
- | TRBJ1-5 | TRBV6-2/TRBV6-3 | - | 14 | TGTGCCAGCAGTTTTTGGGCTAGCAATCAGCCCCAGCATTTT | CASSFWASNQPQHF
- | TRBJ1-1 | TRBV20-1 | few | 14 | TGCAGTGCCTCCCCGAGCAGCGATGTCACTGAAGCTTTCTTT | CSASPSSDVTEAFF
- | TRBJ2-5 | TRBV5-1 | few | 13 | TGCGCCAGCAGCTTGGTGACAGAAGAGACCCAGTACTTC | CASSLVTEETQYF
- | TRBJ1-4 | TRBV7-9 | - | 15 | TGTGCCAGCCATCAGGGTACCGCGTCTAATGAAAAACTGTTTTTT | CASHQGTASNEKLFF
- | TRBJ2-3 | TRBV3-1 | few | 15 | TGTGCCAGCAGCCAAGCAGCGGGCAGCACAGATACGCAGTATTTT | CASSQAAGSTDTQYF
- | TRBJ1-2 | TRBV4-1 | few | 15 | TGCGCCAGCAGCTCCCCGACCGGGATTAACTATGGCTACACCTTC | CASSSPTGINYGYTF
- | TRBJ1-2 | TRBV10-2 | few | 11 | TGCGCCAGCAGTGAAAGGAGGGGCTACACCTTC | CASSERRGYTF
TRBD2 | TRBJ2-7 | TRBV10-3 | - | 15 | TGTGCCATCAGTGAGTCGAGCCGGGAGGGAGGCGAGCAGTACTTC | CAISESSREGGEQYF
- | TRBJ1-1 | TRBV14 | few | 14 | TGTGCCAGCAGCCAAGTGGGGGGGGGCACTGAAGCTTTCTTT | CASSQVGGGTEAFF
TRBD2 | TRBJ2-1 | TRBV7-7 | - | 15 | TGTGCCAGCAGCCGAGGGACTAGCGGTACCAATGAGCAGTTCTTC | CASSRGTSGTNEQFF
TRBD1 | TRBJ1-2 | TRBV12-3/TRBV12-4 | few | 13 | TGTGCCAGCAATACGGGACAGAACTATGGCTACACCTTC | CASNTGQNYGYTF
TRBD1 | TRBJ2-7 | TRBV29-1 | few | 14 | TGCAGCGTAACACCCGGGACAGGGGCCTACGAGCAGTACTTC | CSVTPGTGAYEQYF
TRBD2 | TRBJ2-1 | TRBV12-3/TRBV12-4 | few | 17 | TGTGCCAGCGCTGGAGGACTAGTTGGGAGCTTATACAATGAGCAGTTCTTC | CASAGGLVGSLYNEQFF
- | TRBJ2-3 | TRBV4-2 | few | 15 | TGTGCCAGCAGCCAAGCGGGGACTCGAGGAGATACGCAGTATTTT | CASSQAGTRGDTQYF
TRBD2 | TRBJ2-1 | TRBV5-5 | - | 15 | TGTGCCAGCAGCCCTGGACTAGCGATCTACAATGAGCAGTTCTTC | CASSPGLAIYNEQFF
- | TRBJ1-1 | TRBV11-3 | - | 14 | TGTGCCAGCAGCTGGGACCCCATGAACACTGAAGCTTTCTTT | CASSWDPMNTEAFF
TRBD1 | TRBJ2-7 | TRBV4-1 | few | 15 | TGCGCCAGCAGCCAGGAAAGACAGGGGTTTTACGAGCAGTACTTC | CASSQERQGFYEQYF
TRBD2 | TRBJ2-3 | TRBV7-8 | once | 16 | TGTGCCAGCAGCTGGGCCCTAGCGGAAGACACAGATACGCAGTATTTT | CASSWALAEDTDTQYF
- | TRBJ1-5 | TRBV28 | few | 13 | TGTGCCAGCAGTTTAACCCTCAATCAGCCCCAGCATTTT | CASSLTLNQPQHF
TRBD2 | TRBJ2-1 | TRBV25-1 | few | 17 | TGTGCCAGCAGTGAATTCTCCGGGACTAGCGGGAGGAATGAGCAGTTCTTC | CASSEFSGTSGRNEQFF
- | TRBJ2-7 | TRBV3-1 | - | 15 | TGTGCCAGCAGCCAAGAAGGAGGGAGTACCTACGAGCAGTACTTC | CASSQEGGSTYEQYF
TRBD1 | TRBJ2-3 | TRBV4-1 | - | 16 | TGCGCCAGCAGCCAAGATGGGACAGGGGGCACAGATACGCAGTATTTT | CASSQDGTGGTDTQYF
- | TRBJ2-1 | TRBV29-1 | - | 13 | TGCAGCGTTGCGAAGGTCTCCTACAATGAGCAGTTCTTC | CSVAKVSYNEQFF
TRBD2 | TRBJ2-2 | TRBV9 | - | 14 | TGTGCCAGCAGCGTAGCCCCGGGGGGCGGGGAGCTGTTTTTT | CASSVAPGGGELFF
- | TRBJ1-4 | TRBV5-1 | - | 14 | TGCGCCAGCAGCCCACAGGGAGATAATGAAAAACTGTTTTTT | CASSPQGDNEKLFF
- | TRBJ1-5 | TRBV3-1 | many | 14 | TGTGCCAGCAGCCCTCAGCTTAGCAATCAGCCCCAGCATTTT | CASSPQLSNQPQHF
TRBD1 | TRBJ2-1 | TRBV19 | few | 19 | TGTGCCAGTAGCTCCTCCGGGACAGGGAATTGGGCCTCCTACAATGAGCAGTTCTTC | CASSSSGTGNWASYNEQFF
TRBD1 | TRBJ2-7 | TRBV7-9 | - | 14 | TGTGCCAGCAGTTTGGACAGGGGGGTGAGGGAGCAGTACTTC | CASSLDRGVREQYF
- | TRBJ2-1 | TRBV24-1 | - | 15 | TGTGCCACCAGTGATTACGGAACCACTTACAATGAGCAGTTCTTC | CATSDYGTTYNEQFF
- | TRBJ1-5 | TRBV10-3 | - | 17 | TGTGCCTCGAACCCGGGACACACCGGCGATGGCAATCAGCCCCAGCATTTT | CASNPGHTGDGNQPQHF